This T cell receptor beta chain was sequenced for a study of blood T cell repertoires in COVID-19. As processed by the authors: Quantification of nucleated cells was approximated via reference gene primer amplification. Method: immunoSEQ multiplex PCR; TCRdb's copy keeps in-frame clones and lacks some. V and J calls and clone size come straight from that table; D and trimming were deduced from the DNA. Seen here are around 110,000 clones, less than 90% observed once, and the top ten hold approximately 4.1%. The V and J ends lost 2 bases and 5 bases, in that order; junction bases with no gene match: 7. The CDR3 covers 14 residues. Germline V gives CDR1 SGHRS, CDR2 YFSETQ.

V gene TRBV5-1 combines with J gene TRBJ2-7, with 7 bases that match TRBD1. This sequence originates from a human donor in a cohort sampled during active COVID-19. The sample consisted of peripheral blood. The CDR3 spells CASSLGQDKNEQYF. The DNA of the CDR3 is TGCGCCAGCAGCTTAGGACAGGACAAGAACGAGCAGTACTTC.